Shown below are 27 T cell receptor beta chains from a single sample sequenced in a study of T cell responses to AZD1222 COVID-19 vaccine. Produced via immunoSEQ multiplex PCR; TCRdb's table is partial and in-frame only. The sample holds roughly 120,000 clones, roughly 90% seen once. This sample comprised peripheral blood, obtained on day 0 of AZD1222 vaccination. The receptors shown here come from an adult in good health.

The chain carries TRBV11-2 and TRBJ2-7; no definite D call. The CDR3 length is 14 residues. Per the germline V gene, CDR1 is SGHAT and CDR2 is FQNNGV. V shed 0 bases and J shed 2 bases, with 8 bases lying between them. The CDR3 nucleotides read TGTGCCAGCAGCTTAGAGGCCGGCCCCTACGAGCAGTACTTC. It yields the protein CASSLEAGPYEQYF. The whole variable domain, filled in from reference TRBV11-2 and TRBJ2-7, reads EAGVAQSPRYKIIEKRQSVAFWCNPISGHATLYWYQQILGQGPKLLIQFQNNGVVDDSQLPKDRFSAERLKGVDSTLKIQPAKLEDSAVYLCASSLEAGPYEQYFGPGTRLTVT.

This clone has only a few counts. This chain connects TRBV19 to TRBJ1-1; D not certain. V was cut by 3 bases and J by 0 bases, with 14 bases left in between. The CDR3 is made up of 16 amino acids. Germline values: CDR1 LNHDA, CDR2 SQIVND (reference sequence). As DNA, the CDR3 is TGTGCCAGTAGTATTGAGGACCGACTAATGAACACTGAAGCTTTCTTT. This codes for CASSIEDRLMNTEAFF.

CDR3 DNA sequence: TGTGCCAGCAGCTTAGATTCGGTTAACTATGGCTACACCTTC. Residues: CASSLDSVNYGYTF. V usage is TRBV11-1 and J usage is TRBJ1-2; no firm D call. The germline V gene has CDR1 SGHAT and CDR2 FQDESV (reference sequence). The V and J ends lost 1 base and 1 base respectively, with 7 bases between them. The CDR3 runs to 14 residues.

This clone was counted a single time. The rearrangement uses TRBV24-1 and TRBJ1-2; D gene ambiguous. The CDR3 sequence is 12 residues long. Germline CDR1 and CDR2: KGHDR and SFDVKD. V gave up 9 bases and J gave up 6 bases, with 13 bases separating them. The CDR3 DNA is TGTGCCACCCACGGGGTAGCGGATGGCTACACCTTC. This sequence encodes CATHGVADGYTF.

This chain links TRBV3-1 (or the pseudogene TRBV3-2) with TRBJ2-3; no clear D. The CDR3 is made up of 12 amino acids. Trimming took 4 bases from V and 9 from J, leaving 11 bases between them. Per germline, CDR1 LGHDT and CDR2 YNNKEL (reference sequence). The CDR3 coding sequence is TGTGCCAGCAGCCCTCAAGCCGGGACGCAGTATTTT. Translated, it gives CASSPQAGTQYF.

This clone is a singleton in its sample. This chain connects TRBV24-1 to TRBJ1-2; 11 nucleotides match TRBD1. Trimming removed 0 bases from V and 7 bases from J; junction bases left unmatched: 12. Germline lookup yields CDR1 KGHDR and CDR2 SFDVKD. This CDR3 comprises 18 residues. The CDR3 nucleotides are TGTGCCACCAGTGATTTGGGGGACAGGGGGACGGAGAATTTTGGCTACACCTTC. This codes for CATSDLGDRGTENFGYTF.

This clone was observed a handful of times. This chain joins TRBV7-9 and TRBJ1-2; TRBD1 matches 8 bases. The V gene end was trimmed by 5 bases and the J gene end by 3 bases; junction bases not matched to a gene: 8. There are 15 residues in the CDR3. Germline V CDR1 and CDR2: SEHNR, FQNEAQ (reference sequence). The CDR3 DNA reads TGTGCCAGCAGCAGCTGGACAGGGAATGACTATGGCTACACCTTC. Translated, it gives CASSSWTGNDYGYTF.

The chain is built from TRBV7-9 and TRBJ1-1; D is perhaps TRBD1 (5 bases). Trimming stripped 0 bases from V and 6 bases from J, with 20 bases between. This CDR3 region has 17 residues. CDR1 and CDR2 (germline): SEHNR, FQNEAQ (reference sequence). CDR3 bases: TGTGCCAGCAGCTTAGCGGGCCACAGGCAGGGATCCTCTGAAGCTTTCTTT. Amino acid sequence: CASSLAGHRQGSSEAFF.

This chain joins TRBV5-6 and TRBJ2-7; TRBD1 is a possible D gene (6 bases). The CDR3 extends over 11 amino acids. CDR1 SGHDT and CDR2 YYEEEE come from the germline V gene. V shed 4 bases and J shed 7 bases, with 9 bases lying between them. In DNA, the CDR3 is TGTGCCAGCAGCGCACAGGGTGAGCAGTACTTC. This sequence encodes CASSAQGEQYF.

The chain has TRBV29-1 and TRBJ2-5, with D maybe TRBD1 (5 bases). Deletions cut 4 bases from V and 0 bases from J, with 12 bases between. CDR1 is SQVTM and CDR2 is ANQGSEA in the germline V gene. The CDR3 loop spans 14 amino acids. The CDR3 DNA reads TGCAGCGTTGGGGGCCTTTTGTACCAAGAGACCCAGTACTTC. Protein product: CSVGGLLYQETQYF. Based on the CDR3 plus reference TRBV29-1 and TRBJ2-5, the full variable domain is SAVISQKPSRDICQRGTSLTIQCQVDSQVTMMFWYRQQPGQSLTLIATANQGSEATYESGFVIDKFPISRPNLTFSTLTVSNMSPEDSSIYLCSVGGLLYQETQYFGPGTRLLVL.

DNA of the CDR3: TGTGCCAGCAGAGTGAACCTCGAGGCTGCTACAAAAAAGCATCATGGCTACACCTTC. Protein sequence: CASRVNLEAATKKHHGYTF. The chain joins TRBV7-9 to TRBJ1-2; unclear D gene. This CDR3 has 19 residues. V was pared by 6 bases and J by 6 bases, with 32 bases between. Germline V lookup: CDR1 SEHNR, CDR2 FQNEAQ (reference sequence). Drawing the rest from reference TRBV7-9 and TRBJ1-2, the complete variable domain is DTGVSQNPRHKITKRGQNVTFRCDPISEHNRLYWYRQTLGQGPEFLTYFQNEAQLEKSRLLSDRFSAERPKGSFSTLEIQRTEQGDSAMYLCASRVNLEAATKKHHGYTFGSGTRLTVV.

The gene calls are TRBV18 and TRBJ1-2, with 8 bases matching TRBD1. V trimming: 2 bases; J trimming: 0 bases; junction bases outside the gene matches: 8. The V gene's germline CDR1 is KGHSH and CDR2 LQKENI. The CDR3 totals 17 residues. Here the CDR3 reads CASSPFPGQGPNYGYTF. The CDR3, as DNA: TGTGCCAGCTCACCATTTCCCGGACAGGGTCCTAACTATGGCTACACCTTC.

The chain carries TRBV6-1 and TRBJ1-2; the D is unclear. Germline V gene sequence: CDR1 MNHNS, CDR2 SASEGT. The CDR3 consists of 12 residues. Trimming took off 3 bases at V and 4 bases at J, with 6 bases between the two ends. The CDR3, as DNA: TGTGCCAGCAGTGAGGAATTCTATGGCTACACCTTC. It encodes CASSEEFYGYTF.

This clone was seen more than once but under ten times. V usage is TRBV6-4 and J usage is TRBJ2-1; D might be TRBD1 or TRBD2, each matching 6 bases. This CDR3 comprises 17 residues. The V gene lost 5 bases and the J gene lost 2 bases, with 19 bases spanning the gap. From germline, CDR1 is MRHNA and CDR2 SNTAGT. The CDR3 DNA reads as TGTGCCAGCAGTCCAGGGGTGGTAGCGGTGGCCTACAATGAGCAGTTCTTC. Protein sequence: CASSPGVVAVAYNEQFF.

The chain combines TRBV6-1 with TRBJ2-1; 14 nucleotides align to TRBD2. Germline V gene data show CDR1 as MNHNS and CDR2 as SASEGT. The V gene end was trimmed by 1 base and the J gene end by 7 bases; junction bases not matched to a gene: 15. This CDR3 comprises 20 residues. The CDR3 nucleotides are TGTGCCAGCAGTGAAGAGAGGGCTTCAGGACTAGCGGGAGGATTTAATGAGCAGTTCTTC. This gives the protein CASSEERASGLAGGFNEQFF.

This clone came up many times. The gene calls are TRBV18 and TRBJ1-3, with a weak D call TRBD1 (6 bases). V dropped 4 bases and J dropped 4 bases, with 11 bases sitting between them. Germline V gene lookup returns CDR1 KGHSH and CDR2 LQKENI. This CDR3 has 14 residues. The CDR3 sequence is CASSLWTDGNTIYF. CDR3 bases: TGTGCCAGCTCACTGTGGACAGACGGAAACACCATATATTTT.

The chain recombines TRBV19 with TRBJ1-1, with D possibly matching TRBD1 (6 bases). Per the germline V gene, CDR1 is LNHDA and CDR2 is SQIVND (reference sequence). There are 15 residues in the CDR3. V was shortened by 5 bases and J by 7 bases, with 20 bases between the two germline ends. For the CDR3, the DNA is TGTGCCAGTAGTGACCGGGACACCAGGAGCCTTGAAGCTTTCTTT. Protein sequence: CASSDRDTRSLEAFF.

The rearrangement joins TRBV9 to TRBJ2-3; D is ambiguous. Germline CDR1 and CDR2: SGDLS and YYNGEE. This CDR3 has 13 residues. With 0 bases removed from V and 5 bases from J, the gap between germline ends came to 7 bases. CDR3 sequence reads: CASSVEAGDTQYF. DNA for the CDR3: TGTGCCAGCAGCGTAGAGGCAGGAGATACGCAGTATTTT.

The chain links TRBV2 to TRBJ2-7; 8 bases line up with TRBD2. V shed 4 bases, J shed 3 bases, and the junction held 14 bases outside the gene matches. From germline, CDR1 is SNHLY and CDR2 FYNNEI. The CDR3 runs to 17 residues. The CDR3 coding sequence is TGTGCCAGCAGTGGTGACGGGAGTGAGCGGGGGAACTACGAGCAGTACTTC. Translation: CASSGDGSERGNYEQYF.

The CDR3 nucleotides are TGTGCCAGCAGAAATACTAGAGAAGCTTTCTTT. Translating it yields CASRNTREAFF. V and J are TRBV2 and TRBJ1-1, with unresolved D. The germline V gene has CDR1 SNHLY and CDR2 FYNNEI. The CDR3 consists of 11 residues. Trimming cost V 6 bases and J 8 bases, with 10 bases left between them.

The chain joins TRBV6-1 to TRBJ1-5; D uncertain. Looked up from germline, CDR1 is MNHNS and CDR2 is SASEGT. Trimming took 2 bases from V and 1 from J, leaving 12 bases between them. The length of the CDR3 is 16 residues. The CDR3: CASSELTLGSNQPQHF. The CDR3 DNA reads as TGTGCCAGCAGTGAACTGACCCTCGGGAGCAATCAGCCCCAGCATTTT.

The chain combines TRBV5-6 with TRBJ1-2, with unresolved D. The CDR3 totals 13 residues. Trimming cost V 6 bases and J 7 bases, with 16 bases left between them. CDR1 SGHDT and CDR2 YYEEEE come from the germline V gene. In nucleotides, the CDR3 is TGTGCCAGCACCCGAACGGTCCCGGGTGGCTACACCTTC. It translates to CASTRTVPGGYTF.

The chain combines TRBV2 with TRBJ1-4; no definite D call. Trimming pared 3 bases from V and 5 bases from J, leaving 10 bases between. This CDR3 contains 14 residues. Germline loops: CDR1 SNHLY, CDR2 FYNNEI. Here the CDR3 reads CASSELRPNEKLFF. The CDR3 region has the DNA TGTGCCAGCAGTGAGTTAAGGCCGAATGAAAAACTGTTTTTT. Drawing the rest from reference TRBV2 and TRBJ1-4, the complete variable domain is EPEVTQTPSHQVTQMGQEVILRCVPISNHLYFYWYRQILGQKVEFLVSFYNNEISEKSEIFDDQFSVERPDGSNFTLKIRSTKLEDSAMYFCASSELRPNEKLFFGSGTQLSVL.

The chain couples TRBV11-3 to TRBJ2-2; 10 positions agree with TRBD1. This CDR3 has 18 amino acids. V shed 0 bases and J 7 bases; nucleotides not matched to a gene: 11. Germline V gene lookup returns CDR1 SGHNT and CDR2 YENEEA. In DNA form, the CDR3 reads TGTGCCAGCAGCTTAGATCCATCGACAGGGGGCCGAATCGGGGAGCTGTTTTTT. This gives the protein CASSLDPSTGGRIGELFF.

The V gene is TRBV4-1, the J gene TRBJ1-4; tentative D call: TRBD1 (6 bases). The V end was cut by 3 bases, the J end by 2 bases, with 10 bases between. CDR3 length: 15 residues. From germline, CDR1 is MGHRA and CDR2 YSYEKL. The CDR3 DNA is TGCGCCAGCAGCCACATCCAGGGGACTAATGAAAAACTGTTTTTT. Encoded protein: CASSHIQGTNEKLFF.

As concerns this clone: The same CDR3 arises from other DNA sequences in this sample as well. V is TRBV28 and J is TRBJ1-2; D ambiguous. Trimming pared 3 bases from V and 4 bases from J, leaving 6 bases between. Looked up from germline, CDR1 is MDHEN and CDR2 is SYDVKM. CDR3 length: 12 residues. The CDR3 here is CASSLGGYGYTF. Written as DNA, the CDR3 is TGTGCCAGCAGTTTGGGAGGCTATGGCTACACCTTC.

The rearrangement uses TRBV2 and TRBJ2-1; 12 bases align to TRBD2. Losses at the gene ends were 10 bases for V and 7 bases for J; bases not matched to a gene: 5. This CDR3 is built from 13 residues. Germline loops: CDR1 SNHLY, CDR2 FYNNEI. In DNA form, the CDR3 reads TGTGCCACTTCGACTAGCGGGGGTAATGAGCAGTTCTTC. Its protein product is CATSTSGGNEQFF.